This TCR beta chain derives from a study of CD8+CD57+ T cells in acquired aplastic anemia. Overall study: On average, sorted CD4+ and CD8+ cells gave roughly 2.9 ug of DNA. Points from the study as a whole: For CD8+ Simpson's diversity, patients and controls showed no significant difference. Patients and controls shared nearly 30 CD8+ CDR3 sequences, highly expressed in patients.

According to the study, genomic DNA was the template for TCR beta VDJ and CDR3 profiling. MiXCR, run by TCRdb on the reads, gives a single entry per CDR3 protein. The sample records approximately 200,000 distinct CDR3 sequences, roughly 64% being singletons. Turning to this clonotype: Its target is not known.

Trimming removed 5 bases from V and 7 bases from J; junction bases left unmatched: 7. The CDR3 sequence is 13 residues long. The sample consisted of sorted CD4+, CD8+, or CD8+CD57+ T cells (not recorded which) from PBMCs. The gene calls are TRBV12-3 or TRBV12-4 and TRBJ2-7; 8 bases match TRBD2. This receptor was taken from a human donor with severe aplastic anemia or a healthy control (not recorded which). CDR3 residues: CASSRGGRGEQYF. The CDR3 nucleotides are TGTGCCAGCAGTCGGGGGGGGCGAGGTGAGCAGTACTTC.